What follows are 21 T cell receptor beta chains derived from one specimen sequenced in a study of blood T cells in healthy people across ages. A second PCR of about 6 to 11 cycles used a sample-barcoded 5' primer and a J-beta primer mix. TCRdb re-derived calls from the 5' RACE reads in MiXCR, one entry per CDR3 protein. Here the sample spans approximately 810,000 distinct CDR3 sequences, roughly 40% being singletons. The sequenced sample consisted of blood. Receptors were obtained from a man between 18 and 29 years old in good health.

V gene TRBV6-1 combines with J gene TRBJ1-5; unclear D gene. Trimming removed 6 bases at V and 1 base at J, with 10 bases between. The germline gives CDR1 MNHNS, CDR2 SASEGT. The CDR3 spans 14 residues. CDR3 in DNA: TGTGCCAGCAGGCCCAGAGGGAGCAATCAGCCCCAGCATTTT. Translated: CASRPRGSNQPQHF.

The V and J genes are TRBV5-5 and TRBJ2-6; D may be TRBD1 (6 bases). The CDR3 has 18 amino acids. Germline CDR1 is SGHKS and CDR2 is YYEKEE (reference sequence). V gave up 0 bases and J gave up 0 bases, with 13 bases separating them. CDR3 sequence (DNA): TGTGCCAGCAGCTTGGAACCCACAGGGTTCTCTGGGGCCAACGTCCTGACTTTC. It yields the protein CASSLEPTGFSGANVLTF.

This clonotype was observed a few times. The chain is built from TRBV6-4 and TRBJ2-1; D possibly corresponds to TRBD2 (7 bases). V gave up 0 bases and J gave up 4 bases, with 10 bases separating them. The CDR3 is 15 amino acids. CDR1 is MRHNA, CDR2 SNTAGT, per germline. CDR3 DNA: TGTGCCAGCAGTGACTCTGAGGGGGGGTACAATGAGCAGTTCTTC. Residues: CASSDSEGGYNEQFF.

Details on this clonotype: A read error may explain this, as a much larger clone is one base away. The chain has TRBV29-1 and TRBJ2-6; D call uncertain. In germline, CDR1 is SQVTM, CDR2 ANQGSEA. The CDR3 has 13 residues. Trimming stripped 7 bases from V and 0 bases from J, with 7 bases between. CDR3 nucleotides: TGCAGCGGTGGCAGCTCTGGGGCCAACGTCCTGACTTTC. It encodes CSGGSSGANVLTF. Full variable domain (rest looked up from reference TRBV29-1 and TRBJ2-6): SAVISQKPSRDICQRGTSLTIQCQVDSQVTMMFWYRQQPGQSLTLIATANQGSEATYESGFVIDKFPISRPNLTFSTLTVSNMSPEDSSIYLCSGGSSGANVLTFGAGSRLTVL.

This clonotype was observed at least ten times. The chain joins TRBV5-1 to TRBJ2-3, with unresolved D. The CDR3 contains 14 residues. Germline V gives CDR1 SGHRS, CDR2 YFSETQ. The ends were cut back, 1 base at V and 5 bases at J, with 11 bases in the middle. The CDR3 sequence is CASSLNGLRDTQYF. CDR3 nucleotide sequence: TGCGCCAGCAGCTTGAATGGGTTACGAGATACGCAGTATTTT.

This clonotype showed up many times. The chain combines TRBV28 with TRBJ1-5; 7 bases are a match to TRBD1. Germline V CDR1 and CDR2: MDHEN, SYDVKM. With 6 bases clipped from V and 5 bases from J, the junction kept 4 bases outside the gene matches. This CDR3 has 13 residues. The CDR3 region is CASSKQGYQPQHF. CDR3 bases: TGTGCCAGCAGCAAACAGGGGTATCAGCCCCAGCATTTT.

This clonotype was counted between two and nine times. V is TRBV7-2 and J is TRBJ1-2; TRBD1 matches at 7 bases. The germline V gene has CDR1 SGHTA and CDR2 FQGNSA. CDR3 length: 14 amino acids. V shed 5 bases, J shed 7 bases, and the junction held 10 bases outside the gene matches. CDR3 bases: TGTGCCAGCAGCGTCAGGGGGGAGGGTGCTGGCTACACCTTC. This sequence encodes CASSVRGEGAGYTF.

Points on this clonotype: The junction does not match germline at one end; this may be a read error. This chain connects TRBV5-1 to TRBJ2-7, with D tentatively TRBD1 (5 bases). This CDR3 has 13 amino acids. CDR1 and CDR2 (germline): SGHRS, YFSETQ. The chain's CDR3 is CASSPWTSNERYF. CDR3 nucleotides: TGCGCCAGCAGTCCCTGGACAAGTAACGAGCGGTACTTC.

The genes are TRBV9 and TRBJ1-2, with 8 bases aligning to TRBD1. Germline V lookup: CDR1 SGDLS, CDR2 YYNGEE. J lost 7 bases, V lost 4 bases, and 9 bases had no gene match. The CDR3 consists of 14 residues. The CDR3 reads CASSRTGNSFGYTF. The CDR3 DNA reads as TGTGCCAGCAGCAGGACAGGGAATTCTTTTGGCTACACCTTC.

This chain joins TRBV5-1 and TRBJ1-2; D remains unclear. Germline lookup yields CDR1 SGHRS and CDR2 YFSETQ. The CDR3 runs to 15 residues. V lost 2 bases to trimming and J lost 4 bases, with 15 bases between them. Written as DNA, the CDR3 is TGCGCCAGCAGCTTCGTCCAGGCACCGATCTATGGCTACACCTTC. It translates to CASSFVQAPIYGYTF.

This clonotype was observed a handful of times. The rearrangement links TRBV7-6 to TRBJ2-1, with 9 bases matching TRBD2. The CDR3 is 20 amino acids. V gave up 4 bases and J gave up 0 bases; unmatched junction bases: 16. Germline V lookup: CDR1 SGHVS, CDR2 FNYEAQ. As DNA, the CDR3 is TGTGCCAGCAGCTCCCTATCATGGCGGGGGGGTGGAAGCTCCTACAATGAGCAGTTCTTC. It specifies CASSSLSWRGGGSSYNEQFF.

Comments on this clonotype: The junction differs from germline at one of its ends, possibly a read error. The rearrangement uses TRBV4-2 and TRBJ2-4; TRBD2 agrees at 7 bases. This CDR3 contains 17 residues. CDR1 LGHNA and CDR2 YNFKEQ come from the germline V gene. In DNA, the CDR3 is TGTGCCAGCAACCAAAATCAAGCGGGGTTAGCCAAAAACATTCAGTACTTC. Encoded protein: CASNQNQAGLAKNIQYF.

This clonotype was seen more than once but under ten times. The chain links TRBV6-2 or TRBV6-3 to TRBJ1-2; D is perhaps TRBD1 (5 bases). This CDR3 contains 14 residues. V was pared by 6 bases and J by 4 bases, with 15 bases between. Per germline, CDR1 MNHEY and CDR2 SVGEGT. This CDR3 is CASRNPRVLYGYTF. The DNA for the CDR3 is TGTGCCAGCAGAAACCCCAGGGTTCTCTATGGCTACACCTTC.

The chain couples TRBV6-5 to TRBJ1-1, with D possibly matching TRBD1 (6 bases). CDR1 and CDR2 from the germline V gene are MNHEY and SVGAGI. This CDR3 region has 13 residues. Trimming stripped 6 bases from V and 8 bases from J, with 16 bases between. CDR3 nucleotides: TGTGCCAGCAGATGGACAGCTATCTCCGAAGCTTTCTTT. Translating it yields CASRWTAISEAFF.

This CDR3 reads CASSQDALWRDEQFF. CDR3 nucleotide sequence: TGCGCCAGCAGCCAAGATGCGCTATGGCGCGATGAGCAGTTCTTC. The chain combines TRBV4-3 with TRBJ2-1; D unresolved. The germline gives CDR1 LGHNA, CDR2 YSLEER. The CDR3 is 15 amino acids. Deletions cut 0 bases from V and 8 bases from J, with 14 bases between.

V gene TRBV12-3 or TRBV12-4 combines with J gene TRBJ2-1; 7 positions match TRBD1. The closer fit of TRBJ2-7 to the DNA end suggests the J call may be wrong. The CDR3 totals 14 residues. For the CDR3, the DNA is TGTGCCAGCACCCGGGACAGATCCTACAATGAGCAGTACTTC. Its protein is CASTRDRSYNEQYF.

Points on this clonotype: A single base separates this from a much larger clone, so it may be a read error. The V gene is TRBV5-6, the J gene TRBJ2-7; D is possibly TRBD1 or TRBD2 (7 bases each). Germline CDR1 reads SGHDT; CDR2 reads YYEEEE. V was shortened by 4 bases and J by 0 bases, with 14 bases between the two germline ends. The CDR3 sequence is 15 residues long. The CDR3 region is CASSSGTASSYEQYF. The CDR3 nucleotides read TGTGCCAGCAGCAGCGGGACAGCCAGCTCCTACGAGCAGTACTTC.

The sample holds a few counts of this clonotype. The CDR3 here is CASSQVPSPTYRVAQHF. CDR3 DNA sequence: TGCGCCAGCAGCCAAGTCCCATCCCCCACCTACAGGGTGGCCCAGCATTTT. The gene calls are TRBV4-1 and TRBJ1-5; D is perhaps TRBD1 (6 bases). CDR3 length: 17 residues. Trimming removed 1 base at V and 11 bases at J, with 24 bases between. The germline V gene has CDR1 MGHRA and CDR2 YSYEKL.

The J gene is TRBJ1-6, the V gene TRBV12-3 or TRBV12-4; TRBD1 matches at 10 bases. Trimming at V came to 6 bases and at J to 5 bases, leaving 4 bases not matched to a gene. The CDR3 consists of 15 residues. CDR3 sequence reads: CASSRGTGDNSPLHF. In DNA form, the CDR3 reads TGTGCCAGCAGCAGAGGGACAGGGGATAATTCACCCCTCCACTTT.

This clonotype has a handful of counts. This rearrangement joins TRBV20-1 to TRBJ1-4; D call uncertain. Trimming cost V 7 bases and J 11 bases, with 14 bases left between them. CDR1 DFQATT and CDR2 SNEGSKA come from the germline V gene (reference sequence). The CDR3 runs 11 residues. DNA for the CDR3: TGCAGTGTTACCCGATTGGACAAACTGTTTTTT. It encodes CSVTRLDKLFF.

This clonotype was observed a few times. The chain is built from TRBV12-3 or TRBV12-4 and TRBJ1-4; unclear D gene. V gave up 5 bases and J gave up 0 bases, with 7 bases separating them. The CDR3 consists of 14 residues. In DNA, the CDR3 is TGTGCCAGCAGTAGGGTGGCAACTAATGAAAAACTGTTTTTT. Amino acid sequence: CASSRVATNEKLFF.